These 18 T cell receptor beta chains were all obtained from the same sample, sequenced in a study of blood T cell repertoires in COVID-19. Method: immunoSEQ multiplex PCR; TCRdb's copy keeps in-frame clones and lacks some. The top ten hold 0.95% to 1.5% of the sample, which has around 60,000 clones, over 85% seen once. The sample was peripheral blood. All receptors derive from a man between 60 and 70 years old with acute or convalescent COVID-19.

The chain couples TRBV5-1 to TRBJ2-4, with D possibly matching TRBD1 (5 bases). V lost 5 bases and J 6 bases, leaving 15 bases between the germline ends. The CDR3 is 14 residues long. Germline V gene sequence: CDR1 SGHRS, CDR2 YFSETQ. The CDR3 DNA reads TGCGCCAGCAGATTATCAGGGATTAGAAACATTCAGTACTTC. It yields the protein CASRLSGIRNIQYF.

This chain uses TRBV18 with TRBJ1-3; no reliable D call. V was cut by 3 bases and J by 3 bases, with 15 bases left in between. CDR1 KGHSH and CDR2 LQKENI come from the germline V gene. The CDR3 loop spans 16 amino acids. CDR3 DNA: TGTGCCAGCTCACCTTCCCCGGGAGGACTTGGAAACACCATATATTTT. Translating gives CASSPSPGGLGNTIYF.

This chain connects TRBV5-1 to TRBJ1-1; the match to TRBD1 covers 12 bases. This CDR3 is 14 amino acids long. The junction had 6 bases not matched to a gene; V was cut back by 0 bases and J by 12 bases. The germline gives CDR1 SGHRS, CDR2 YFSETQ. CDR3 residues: CASSLAGTGGRSFF. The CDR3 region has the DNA TGCGCCAGCAGCTTGGCCGGGACAGGGGGCAGGTCTTTCTTT.

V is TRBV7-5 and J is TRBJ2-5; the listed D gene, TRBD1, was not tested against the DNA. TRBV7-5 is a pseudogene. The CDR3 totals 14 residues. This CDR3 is CARSYTDYQETQYF. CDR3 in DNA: TGTGCCAGAAGCTATACAGATTACCAAGAGACCCAGTACTTC.

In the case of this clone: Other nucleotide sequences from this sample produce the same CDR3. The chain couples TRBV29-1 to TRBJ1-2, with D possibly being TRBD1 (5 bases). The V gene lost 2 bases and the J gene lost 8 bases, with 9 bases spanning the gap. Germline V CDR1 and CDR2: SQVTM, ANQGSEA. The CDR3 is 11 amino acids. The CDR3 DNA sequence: TGCAGCGTTGAAAGGGGATACGGCTACACCTTC. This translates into CSVERGYGYTF.

The CDR3 nucleotides are TGTGCCAGCAGTCAGGTCGAGAGTCAGTACTTC. It encodes CASSQVESQYF. The chain has TRBV6-5 and TRBJ2-4; D ambiguous. CDR3 length equals 11 residues. V was pared by 5 bases and J by 12 bases, with 11 bases between. Germline lookup yields CDR1 MNHEY and CDR2 SVGAGI.

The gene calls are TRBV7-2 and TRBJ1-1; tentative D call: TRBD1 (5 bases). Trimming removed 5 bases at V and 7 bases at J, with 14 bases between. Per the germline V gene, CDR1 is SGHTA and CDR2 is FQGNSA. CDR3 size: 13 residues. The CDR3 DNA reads TGTGCCAGCAGCCCAAGGGGTGGGTTTGAAGCTTTCTTT. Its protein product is CASSPRGGFEAFF. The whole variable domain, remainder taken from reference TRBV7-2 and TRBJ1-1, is GAGVSQSPSNKVTEKGKDVELRCDPISGHTALYWYRQSLGQGLEFLIYFQGNSAPDKSGLPSDRFSAERTGGSVSTLTIQRTQQEDSAVYLCASSPRGGFEAFFGQGTRLTVV.

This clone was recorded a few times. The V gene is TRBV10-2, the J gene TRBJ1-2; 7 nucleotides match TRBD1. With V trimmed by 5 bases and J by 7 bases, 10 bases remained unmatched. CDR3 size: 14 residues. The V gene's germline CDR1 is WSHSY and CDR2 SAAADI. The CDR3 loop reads CASSKQGSSFGYTF. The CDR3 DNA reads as TGCGCCAGCAGTAAACAGGGGTCCTCTTTTGGCTACACCTTC.

The CDR3 bases are TGTGCCAGTAGTATCCTCCGGGATCACACTGAAGCTTTCTTT. Protein sequence: CASSILRDHTEAFF. The chain uses TRBV19 and TRBJ1-1; unclear D gene. This CDR3 contains 14 residues. CDR1 is LNHDA, CDR2 SQIVND, per germline (reference sequence). The ends were cut back, 3 bases at V and 3 bases at J, with 11 bases in the middle.

The CDR3 loop is CASSSPPRGGDNNEQFF. CDR3 nucleotides: TGTGCCAGCAGCTCCCCACCCCGCGGGGGGGATAACAATGAGCAGTTCTTC. V is TRBV7-9 and J is TRBJ2-1; 9 bases agree with TRBD2. Germline CDR1 SEHNR, CDR2 FQNEAQ (reference sequence). The CDR3 loop spans 17 amino acids. With 4 bases clipped from V and 5 bases from J, the junction kept 12 bases outside the gene matches. The full variable domain, its missing parts supplied by reference TRBV7-9 and TRBJ2-1, is DTGVSQNPRHKITKRGQNVTFRCDPISEHNRLYWYRQTLGQGPEFLTYFQNEAQLEKSRLLSDRFSAERPKGSFSTLEIQRTEQGDSAMYLCASSSPPRGGDNNEQFFGPGTRLTVL.

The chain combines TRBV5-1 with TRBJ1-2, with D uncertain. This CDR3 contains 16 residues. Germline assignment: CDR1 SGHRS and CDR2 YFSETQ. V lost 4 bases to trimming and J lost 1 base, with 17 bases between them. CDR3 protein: CASSPGGQSLNYGYTF. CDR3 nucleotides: TGCGCCAGCAGCCCCGGCGGGCAATCTCTTAACTATGGCTACACCTTC.

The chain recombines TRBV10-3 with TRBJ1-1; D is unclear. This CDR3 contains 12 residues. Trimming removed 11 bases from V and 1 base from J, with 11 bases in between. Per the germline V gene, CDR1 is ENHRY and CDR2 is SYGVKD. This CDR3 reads CAVKRGNTEAFF. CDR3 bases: TGTGCCGTCAAGCGGGGGAACACTGAAGCTTTCTTT.

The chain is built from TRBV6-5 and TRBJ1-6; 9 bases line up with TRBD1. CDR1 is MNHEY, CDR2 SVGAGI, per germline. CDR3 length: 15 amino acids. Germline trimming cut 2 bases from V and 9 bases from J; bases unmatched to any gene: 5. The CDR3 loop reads CASSYETGGSSPLHF. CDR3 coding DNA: TGTGCCAGCAGTTACGAAACAGGGGGCAGTTCACCCCTCCACTTT.

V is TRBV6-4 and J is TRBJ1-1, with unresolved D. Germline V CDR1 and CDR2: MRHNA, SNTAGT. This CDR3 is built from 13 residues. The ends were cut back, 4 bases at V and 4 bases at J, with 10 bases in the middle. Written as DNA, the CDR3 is TGTGCCAGCAGTGCGGAGTGGTTCACTGAAGCTTTCTTT. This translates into CASSAEWFTEAFF.

CDR3 sequence: CASSPGTGYNEKLFF. The CDR3 DNA reads as TGTGCCAGCAGCCCCGGGACAGGATATAATGAAAAACTGTTTTTT. The J gene is TRBJ1-4, the V gene TRBV9; TRBD1 aligns across 8 bases. Germline V CDR1 and CDR2: SGDLS, YYNGEE. The J segment lost 4 bases and the V segment lost 4 bases, leaving 6 bases of the junction unmatched. The CDR3 consists of 15 residues.

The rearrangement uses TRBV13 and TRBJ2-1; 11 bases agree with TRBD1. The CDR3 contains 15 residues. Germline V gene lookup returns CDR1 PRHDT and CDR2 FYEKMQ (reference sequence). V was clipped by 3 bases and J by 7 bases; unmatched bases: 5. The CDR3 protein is CASSFPGQGENEQFF. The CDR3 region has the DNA TGTGCCAGCAGCTTCCCGGGACAGGGGGAGAATGAGCAGTTCTTC.

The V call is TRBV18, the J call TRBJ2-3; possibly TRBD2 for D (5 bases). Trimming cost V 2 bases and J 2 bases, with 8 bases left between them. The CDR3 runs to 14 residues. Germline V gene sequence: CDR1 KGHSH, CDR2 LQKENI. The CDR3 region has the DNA TGTGCCAGCTCACCAAGCGGACTCACAGATACGCAGTATTTT. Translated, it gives CASSPSGLTDTQYF.

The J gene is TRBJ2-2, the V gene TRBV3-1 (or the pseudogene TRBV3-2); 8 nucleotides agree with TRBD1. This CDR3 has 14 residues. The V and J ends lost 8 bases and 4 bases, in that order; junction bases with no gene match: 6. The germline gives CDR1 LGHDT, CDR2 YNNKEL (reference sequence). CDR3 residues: CASLGQALTGELFF. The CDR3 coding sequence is TGTGCCAGCCTGGGACAGGCTCTCACCGGGGAGCTGTTTTTT.